The text below deals with one T cell receptor (beta chain). This sample was included in a study of cytomegalovirus exposure and HLA in healthy donors. Researchers ran the PCR with 60 Vbeta and 13 Jbeta primers. The assay was immunoSEQ multiplex PCR, and TCRdb's table has in-frame clones only and misses some. This table holds more than 95,000 clones, less than 90% found once. What was sequenced was PBMCs. The TCR sequence derives from a man in his late teens or twenties in good health and CMV-seropositive.

The CDR3 nucleotides are TGTGCCAGCAGCCAACCCACGGGGATAGCGGGGGGAACAACCTACAATGAGCAGTTCTTC. Amino acid sequence: CASSQPTGIAGGTTYNEQFF. This sequence joins TRBV4-2 and TRBJ2-1; TRBD2 matches at 10 bases. The germline gives CDR1 LGHNA, CDR2 YNFKEQ. With V trimmed by 2 bases and J by 2 bases, 15 bases remained unmatched. The CDR3 has 20 residues.